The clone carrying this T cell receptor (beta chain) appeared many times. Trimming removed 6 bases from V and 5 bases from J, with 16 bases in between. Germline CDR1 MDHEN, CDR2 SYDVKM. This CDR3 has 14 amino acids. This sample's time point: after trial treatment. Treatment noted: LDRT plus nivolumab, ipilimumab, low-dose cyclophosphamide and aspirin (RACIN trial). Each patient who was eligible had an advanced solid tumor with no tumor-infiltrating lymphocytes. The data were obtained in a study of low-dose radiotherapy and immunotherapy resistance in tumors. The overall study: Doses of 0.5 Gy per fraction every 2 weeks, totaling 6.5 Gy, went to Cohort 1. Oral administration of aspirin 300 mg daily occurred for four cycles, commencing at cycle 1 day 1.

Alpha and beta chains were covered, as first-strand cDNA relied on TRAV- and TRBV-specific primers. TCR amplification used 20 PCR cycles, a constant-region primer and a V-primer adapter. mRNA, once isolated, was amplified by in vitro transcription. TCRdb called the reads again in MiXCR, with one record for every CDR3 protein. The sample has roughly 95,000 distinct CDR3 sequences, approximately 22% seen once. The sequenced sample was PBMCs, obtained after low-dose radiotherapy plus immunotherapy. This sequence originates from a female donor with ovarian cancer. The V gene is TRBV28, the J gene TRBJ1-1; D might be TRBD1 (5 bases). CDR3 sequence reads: CASSNNAGQTEAFF. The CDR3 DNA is TGTGCCAGCAGCAATAACGCAGGGCAGACTGAAGCTTTCTTT.